This record looks at one T cell receptor beta chain sequence and its context. The specificity of this receptor is unknown. No base quality values were provided; no much bigger clone lies one nucleotide off. This specimen comes from a study of T cell responses to AZD1222 COVID-19 vaccine (dated by TCRdb to the early 2020s). Background on the whole study: TCR sequencing covered more than 230 trial participants: 200 to 210 given two doses of AZD1222 and around 26 given two doses of MenACWY control vaccine. Trial participants were enrolled by age into 18-55, 56-69 and 70-plus year subgroups, with approximately 150, 28 and 58 TCR-sequenced participants respectively. Beyond this particular receptor, the publication reports: Because no samples from the day 14 peak response were available, repertoires could be characterized only after the peak T cell response. Conclusions about previously exposed vaccinees are limited, since just five to seven AZD1222 recipients were seropositive for SARS-CoV-2 at baseline. Vaccine-associated CD4 TCRs spanned the whole spike protein, with dominant responses in regions 160-218 and 743-854. Participants were mostly white British and included more females than males, and it was suggested by the authors that clonal diversity may have been underestimated. In the small 56-69-year group, the increase in depth fell short of significance, most likely because of low power. Reportedly, close to half of the unique spike-specific TCRs recognized epitopes lying outside the regions that are mutated in the B.1.351 and B.1.1.7 variants. After two AZD1222 doses, both the breadth and the depth of spike-specific TCRs were significantly higher than at day 0 and than in MenACWY recipients.

CDR1 and CDR2 (MDHEN, SYDVKM) derive from the germline V gene. From cysteine to phenylalanine, the CDR3 is 12 amino acids long. Only the CDR3 DNA is retained, 36 bases long and in frame from the first base. The V and J ends are trimmed by 4 bases and 7 bases, leaving 10 bases between them. The CDR3 regions of human TCRbeta chains were analyzed by immunosequencing. The original methods were these. TCRs in the repertoires were matched against a reference library of SARS-CoV-2-specific TCRs that had been generated with the MIRA antigen-specificity platform. Breadth meant the fraction of unique TCRs that were SARS-CoV-2-associated, whereas depth meant the fraction of total T cells that were SARS-CoV-2-associated. Each spike-specific TCR was assigned to its reactive spike region and to a CD4 or CD8 class using the MIRA data. Log10-transformed breadth and depth values were compared by one-way ANOVA with Sidak's multiple comparisons tests. TCRdb re-hosts the immuneACCESS table, in-frame sequences only. Its copies lack some clones; in the studies checked, an unresolved V gene accounts for under half of them, and the cause for the rest is not known. V and J calls and clone size follow that table, whereas D and trimming were derived from the DNA. This sample lists about 140,000 clones; just under 95% were detected once. Jointly, the top ten make up more than 10% of the sample.

The time point label, read with the paper, signifies: sample from adult after SARS-CoV-2 infection, after symptom onset. Two convalescent COVID-19 patients, sampled after symptom onset from adults with prior SARS-CoV-2 infection, were also TCR-sequenced for comparison. Rearrangement joined TRBV28 to TRBJ1-2, and the D gene may be TRBD1, 5 bases matching. The sequencing here drew on peripheral blood, taken after recovery from COVID-19. The clonotype was recovered from an adult who had recovered from COVID-19. CDR3 sequence: CASSSTGPGYTF. The DNA sequence is given as TGTGCCAGCAGTTCTACAGGACCTGGCTACACCTTC.